The rows below give T cell receptor beta chains drawn from one sample of a study of T cell repertoires in cytomegalovirus infection. Their antigens are not known. From the reads, TCRdb called clonotypes with MiXCR, one entry per CDR3 protein. The data show around 300,000 distinct CDR3 sequences, with 25% seen just once and about 14% held by the top ten. Sequenced material: cultured PBMCs, taken from culture after CMV antigen stimulation. The receptors here all came from a human donor in good health (CMV status not recorded). Some clones in this sample may be carry-over from other donors' samples. Each CDR3 is given with its conserved first and last residue. The D gene is left open where the match is weak. Clone size is stated in some rows and not others, as once, few, many or a class when expanded.

D: TRBD1
V: TRBV7-6
size: many
J: TRBJ2-3
CDR3: CASSQQTGRATDTQYF
DNA: TGTGCCAGCAGCCAACAGACAGGGCGGGCCACAGATACGCAGTATTTT

D: -
V: TRBV2
size: -
J: TRBJ1-4
CDR3: CASSDRVAGNEKLFF
DNA: TGTGCCAGCAGTGACAGGGTAGCGGGTAATGAAAAACTGTTTTTT

D: TRBD1
V: TRBV7-9
size: few
J: TRBJ1-4
CDR3: CASSVTGQDEKLFF
DNA: TGTGCCAGCAGCGTAACCGGACAGGATGAAAAACTGTTTTTT

D: -
V: TRBV20-1
size: -
J: TRBJ2-7
CDR3: CSASPWESANRVHEQYF
DNA: TGCAGTGCTAGTCCGTGGGAGAGCGCCAACCGGGTACACGAGCAGTACTTC

D: -
V: TRBV6-6
size: -
J: TRBJ1-1
CDR3: CASSVSQGGAFF
DNA: TGTGCCAGCAGTGTGTCACAGGGAGGCGCTTTCTTT

D: -
V: TRBV12-3/TRBV12-4
size: few
J: TRBJ1-1
CDR3: CASRPLGVRPYKNTEAFF
DNA: TGTGCCAGCAGGCCCCTGGGGGTACGGCCCTACAAGAACACTGAAGCTTTCTTT

D: TRBD1
V: TRBV28
size: many
J: TRBJ2-4
CDR3: CASSPPTGGRNIQYF
DNA: TGTGCCAGCAGCCCCCCGACAGGGGGCCGAAACATTCAGTACTTC

D: -
V: TRBV7-2
size: -
J: TRBJ1-3
CDR3: CASSLVSTSGNTIYF
DNA: TGTGCCAGCAGCTTAGTGAGCACCTCTGGAAACACCATATATTTT

D: TRBD2
V: TRBV12-5
size: few
J: TRBJ2-1
CDR3: CASGPEGRGVNSEQFF
DNA: TGTGCTAGTGGTCCCGAGGGGCGGGGGGTTAATAGTGAGCAGTTCTTC

D: TRBD2
V: TRBV6-2/TRBV6-3
size: once
J: TRBJ2-1
CDR3: CASTNSGSLSKEQFF
DNA: TGTGCCAGCACCAACAGCGGGAGTCTCAGCAAGGAGCAGTTCTTC

D: TRBD1
V: TRBV24-1
size: few
J: TRBJ2-2
CDR3: CATSDSTGGKTNTGELFF
DNA: TGTGCCACCAGTGATTCAACAGGGGGCAAAACTAACACCGGGGAGCTGTTTTTT

D: -
V: TRBV7-6
size: many
J: TRBJ1-5
CDR3: CASSPTGQPQHF
DNA: TGTGCCAGCAGTCCGACGGGGCAGCCCCAGCATTTT

D: TRBD1
V: TRBV6-4
size: -
J: TRBJ2-2
CDR3: CASRATGAANTGELFF
DNA: TGTGCCAGCAGAGCGACAGGGGCCGCGAACACCGGGGAGCTGTTTTTT

D: -
V: TRBV27
size: -
J: TRBJ2-7
CDR3: CASSHLPAYEQYF
DNA: TGTGCCAGCAGTCACCTCCCAGCCTACGAGCAGTACTTC

D: -
V: TRBV7-2
size: many
J: TRBJ2-3
CDR3: CASSLGGAGSTDTQYF
DNA: TGTGCCAGCAGCTTAGGTGGAGCCGGTAGCACAGATACGCAGTATTTT

D: -
V: TRBV19
size: -
J: TRBJ1-5
CDR3: CASSIRDGAGSNQPQHF
DNA: TGTGCCAGTAGTATCCGGGACGGTGCCGGCAGCAATCAGCCCCAGCATTTT